This is a list of T cell receptor beta chains from one sample in a study of radiotherapy plus CTLA-4 blockade in lung cancer. The assay was immunoSEQ multiplex PCR, and TCRdb's table has in-frame clones only and misses some. The sample lists 39,000 or so clones, 70% to 80% occurring once. This specimen consisted of peripheral blood, obtained from a patient treated with radiotherapy plus ipilimumab. The receptors were gathered from a human donor with non-small cell lung cancer who had stable disease on radiotherapy plus ipilimumab. Each CDR3 is given with its conserved first and last residue. D genes are given only for firm matches. Clone size, where shown, is once, few, many, or a class for clones that have expanded.

J: TRBJ1-1
size: .
D: .
V: TRBV15
CDR3: CATSRGISGLAFF
DNA: TGTGCCACCAGCAGAGGTATATCCGGGTTGGCTTTCTTT

J: TRBJ1-4
size: .
D: .
V: TRBV7-9
CDR3: CASSLGRANEKLFF
DNA: TGTGCCAGCAGCCTGGGACGGGCTAATGAAAAACTGTTTTTT

J: TRBJ1-1
size: .
D: .
V: TRBV2
CDR3: CASKSGSANTEAFF
DNA: TGTGCCAGCAAATCGGGATCAGCCAACACTGAAGCTTTCTTT

J: TRBJ1-2
size: .
D: TRBD1
V: TRBV5-6
CDR3: CASSLWDRENYGYTF
DNA: TGTGCCAGCAGCTTGTGGGACAGGGAAAACTATGGCTACACCTTC

J: TRBJ1-2
size: few
D: TRBD1
V: TRBV4-1
CDR3: CASSQPRQGKSYGYTF
DNA: TGCGCCAGCAGCCAACCGCGACAGGGGAAATCGTATGGCTACACCTTC

J: TRBJ1-4
size: .
D: .
V: TRBV7-8
CDR3: CASSLRRAGTNEKLFF
DNA: TGTGCCAGCAGCTTGCGAAGGGCTGGGACTAATGAAAAACTGTTTTTT

J: TRBJ1-1
size: .
D: .
V: TRBV11-2
CDR3: CASSLEFTEAFF
DNA: TGTGCCAGCAGCTTAGAATTTACTGAAGCTTTCTTT

J: TRBJ1-6
size: .
D: TRBD1
V: TRBV6-5
CDR3: CASNRGSYNSPLHF
DNA: TGTGCCAGCAACAGGGGCTCCTATAATTCACCCCTCCACTTT

J: TRBJ2-3
size: .
D: TRBD2
V: TRBV7-2
CDR3: CASSLRAGGITDTQYF
DNA: TGTGCCAGCAGCTTACGAGCGGGGGGGATCACAGATACGCAGTATTTT

J: TRBJ1-2
size: .
D: .
V: TRBV29-1
CDR3: CSFFPGTPPYGYTF
DNA: TGCAGCTTTTTCCCCGGGACACCGCCATATGGCTACACCTTC

J: TRBJ1-1
size: .
D: .
V: TRBV18
CDR3: CASSPRGGTEAFF
DNA: TGTGCCAGCTCACCACGGGGGGGTACTGAAGCTTTCTTT

J: TRBJ1-2
size: few
D: TRBD1
V: TRBV6-5
CDR3: CASSYETGGAGNGYTF
DNA: TGTGCCAGCAGTTACGAGACAGGGGGCGCGGGGAATGGCTACACCTTC

J: TRBJ1-1
size: few
D: .
V: TRBV28
CDR3: CASSLEGSEAFF
DNA: TGTGCCAGCAGCCTGGAGGGTTCTGAAGCTTTCTTT

J: TRBJ2-5
size: .
D: .
V: TRBV19
CDR3: CASTSQGDSTQYF
DNA: TGTGCCAGTACCTCTCAGGGTGATAGCACCCAGTACTTC

J: TRBJ2-7
size: .
D: TRBD1
V: TRBV7-9
CDR3: CASSADRWVYEQYF
DNA: TGTGCCAGCAGCGCGGACAGGTGGGTTTACGAGCAGTACTTC

J: TRBJ1-5
size: .
D: TRBD1
V: TRBV4-1
CDR3: CASSQPGTVGQPQHF
DNA: TGCGCCAGCAGCCAACCCGGGACAGTGGGGCAGCCCCAGCATTTT

J: TRBJ1-2
size: .
D: .
V: TRBV15
CDR3: CATSRDVGVDYGYTF
DNA: TGTGCCACCAGCAGAGACGTAGGGGTCGACTATGGCTACACCTTC

J: TRBJ1-1
size: .
D: TRBD1
V: TRBV5-4
CDR3: CASTRGDRGTEAFF
DNA: TGTGCCAGCACCAGGGGCGACAGGGGAACTGAAGCTTTCTTT

J: TRBJ1-4
size: .
D: .
V: TRBV14
CDR3: CASSHLPGEKLFF
DNA: TGTGCCAGCAGCCACCTACCAGGTGAAAAACTGTTTTTT

J: TRBJ1-5
size: .
D: .
V: TRBV5-4
CDR3: CASSDGPGNQPQHF
DNA: TGTGCCAGCAGCGACGGACCAGGCAATCAGCCCCAGCATTTT

J: TRBJ2-3
size: .
D: TRBD2
V: TRBV5-1
CDR3: CASSSLGGGTDTQYF
DNA: TGCGCCAGCAGCTCGCTGGGAGGGGGCACAGATACGCAGTATTTT

J: TRBJ1-1
size: once
D: .
V: TRBV7-9
CDR3: CASSLGIRNTEAFF
DNA: TGTGCCAGCAGCTTAGGAATCAGGAACACTGAAGCTTTCTTT

J: TRBJ1-2
size: few
D: .
V: TRBV13
CDR3: CASSLGIPLWAENYGYTF
DNA: TGTGCCAGCAGCTTAGGAATTCCGCTGTGGGCAGAGAACTATGGCTACACCTTC

J: TRBJ1-3
size: .
D: .
V: TRBV5-1
CDR3: CASSLADSFSGNTIYF
DNA: TGCGCCAGCAGCTTGGCTGATAGTTTCTCTGGAAACACCATATATTTT

J: TRBJ2-2
size: .
D: .
V: TRBV5-1
CDR3: CASSLTVPSNTGELFF
DNA: TGCGCCAGCAGCTTGACGGTGCCCTCGAACACCGGGGAGCTGTTTTTT

J: TRBJ2-1
size: .
D: .
V: TRBV6-1
CDR3: CASSGVRDPFGYNEQFF
DNA: TGTGCCAGCAGTGGGGTTCGAGACCCTTTTGGCTACAATGAGCAGTTCTTC

J: TRBJ2-1
size: .
D: TRBD2
V: TRBV14
CDR3: CASSQEVAGRYNEQFF
DNA: TGTGCCAGCAGCCAAGAGGTAGCGGGAAGGTACAATGAGCAGTTCTTC

J: TRBJ1-3
size: .
D: .
V: TRBV6-5
CDR3: CASSYVGGSGNTIYF
DNA: TGTGCCAGCAGTTACGTGGGAGGCTCTGGAAACACCATATATTTT

J: TRBJ1-2
size: medium-sized
D: TRBD1
V: TRBV4-1
CDR3: CASSLAQQGQGPGYTF
DNA: TGCGCCAGCAGCCTTGCCCAACAGGGGCAAGGACCTGGCTACACCTTC

J: TRBJ2-1
size: .
D: TRBD2
V: TRBV10-2
CDR3: CASSESTRTREFF
DNA: TGCGCCAGCAGTGAGTCGACTCGGACTAGGGAGTTCTTC

J: TRBJ1-3
size: .
D: .
V: TRBV2
CDR3: CASMTDGNTIYF
DNA: TGTGCCAGCATGACAGATGGAAACACCATATATTTT

J: TRBJ2-5
size: .
D: .
V: TRBV7-7
CDR3: CASSLGLQETQYF
DNA: TGTGCCAGCAGCTTAGGACTCCAAGAGACCCAGTACTTC

J: TRBJ2-5
size: .
D: .
V: TRBV10-1
CDR3: CASSESTGAGETQYF
DNA: TGCGCCAGCAGTGAGAGTACGGGGGCGGGAGAGACCCAGTACTTC

J: TRBJ1-1
size: .
D: .
V: TRBV30
CDR3: CAWSDPRRGTEAFF
DNA: TGTGCCTGGAGTGACCCCCGGCGGGGCACTGAAGCTTTCTTT

J: TRBJ2-1
size: .
D: .
V: TRBV5-1
CDR3: CASSFGGPSYNEQFF
DNA: TGCGCCAGCAGCTTTGGGGGGCCCTCCTACAATGAGCAGTTCTTC

J: TRBJ1-5
size: .
D: .
V: TRBV6-1
CDR3: CASSESGSGNQPQHF
DNA: TGTGCCAGCAGTGAATCAGGGTCTGGCAATCAGCCCCAGCATTTT

J: TRBJ1-1
size: few
D: .
V: TRBV28
CDR3: CASKGDINTEAFF
DNA: TGTGCCAGCAAGGGGGATATTAACACTGAAGCTTTCTTT

J: TRBJ2-7
size: .
D: TRBD1
V: TRBV13
CDR3: CASSEDRGRYEQYF
DNA: TGTGCCAGCTCCGAGGACAGGGGGAGGTACGAGCAGTACTTC

J: TRBJ1-2
size: .
D: .
V: TRBV28
CDR3: CASSFIQGLYGYTF
DNA: TGTGCCAGCAGTTTTATCCAGGGACTGTATGGCTACACCTTC

J: TRBJ2-1
size: .
D: .
V: TRBV5-8
CDR3: CASSIGTSYNEQFF
DNA: TGTGCCAGCAGTATCGGGACTTCCTACAATGAGCAGTTCTTC

J: TRBJ1-1
size: .
D: TRBD1
V: TRBV6-5
CDR3: CASSFSTGRVLAEAFF
DNA: TGTGCCAGCAGTTTTTCGACAGGGCGGGTTCTCGCTGAAGCTTTCTTT

J: TRBJ1-2
size: .
D: TRBD1
V: TRBV6-5
CDR3: CASSYIDRVNYGYTF
DNA: TGTGCCAGCAGTTATATCGACAGGGTGAACTATGGCTACACCTTC

J: TRBJ1-3
size: few
D: .
V: TRBV7-9
CDR3: CASSLTGNTIYF
DNA: TGTGCCAGCAGCTTAACTGGAAACACCATATATTTT